A single T cell receptor (beta chain) is shown here with its context. The table came from immunoSEQ multiplex PCR; TCRdb's copy has only in-frame clones and leaves some out. Of 84,000 or so clones in the sample, roughly 85% were seen once. The data were obtained in a study of T cell responses to AZD1222 COVID-19 vaccine. Turning to the study itself: Combined were second doses at about 4 or about 12 weeks.

The origin of this receptor is an adult in good health. The sample in question was peripheral blood, obtained on day 0 of AZD1222 vaccination.

The CDR3 DNA sequence: TGTGCCAGCAGGCTGAACACTGAAGCTTTCTTT. The encoded protein is CASRLNTEAFF. The chain combines TRBV12-3 or TRBV12-4 with TRBJ1-1; D gene ambiguous. The V end was cut by 6 bases, the J end by 0 bases, with 2 bases between. The CDR3 sequence is 11 residues long.